The present T cell receptor beta chain was sequenced within a study of breast tumors, draining lymph nodes, adjacent tissues. The study's findings and limits: That most tumor T cells come from lymph nodes remained unproven. Tumor repertoires ranked between lymph nodes and nontumor tissue in diversity, with V and J gene preferences. Luminal-like breast cancer showed significantly higher tumor–nontumor repertoire similarity than basal-like. Most tumor T cells seemingly derive from lymph node, then expand in tumor.

TCRdb processed the multiplex PCR reads anew with MiXCR; each CDR3 protein has one entry. The repertoire holds 150,000 to 200,000 distinct CDR3 sequences, with 25% to 40% as singletons. Axillary draining lymph nodes of breast cancer patients supplied the node samples. This CDR3 comprises 13 residues. From germline, CDR1 is MNHEY and CDR2 SVGAGI. After removal of 6 bases from V and 4 bases from J, the junction contained 5 bases not matched to a gene. This clonotype showed up many times. Its antigen remains unknown. The V gene is TRBV6-5, the J gene TRBJ2-5; the match to TRBD1 covers 7 bases. The TCR originated in a female donor with breast cancer. Some clones in this sample may be carry-over from other donors' samples. Sequencing input: axillary lymph node tissue. The CDR3 coding sequence is TGTGCCAGCAGCAGGGACAGAGGAGAGACCCAGTACTTC. Translation gives CASSRDRGETQYF.